What follows is one TCR beta chain and its context. The protocol was immunoSEQ multiplex PCR, while the TCRdb copy is restricted to in-frame clones and leaves out a portion. The table shows 300,000 or so clones, with around 84% occurring only once. This CDR3 is built from 15 residues. The germline gives CDR1 SGHRS, CDR2 YFSETQ. V was clipped by 4 bases and J by 0 bases, with 14 bases between them. Participants reported their clinical history, and cohort assignment relied on those reports. Two negative PCRs, clearance, or symptom resolution characterized the recovered Cohort 3 donors. The sample originates from a study of blood T cell repertoires in COVID-19.

The chain joins TRBV5-1 to TRBJ2-7; possible D gene TRBD1, 6 bases. The origin of this receptor is a woman between 18 and 30 years old who had recovered from COVID-19. The sequenced material came from PBMCs or T cells enriched from blood (not recorded which). CDR3 nucleotide sequence: TGCGCCAGCAGCGCTACCCTGACAGGCTCCTACGAGCAGTACTTC. This translates into CASSATLTGSYEQYF. The whole variable domain, remainder taken from reference TRBV5-1 and TRBJ2-7, is KAGVTQTPRYLIKTRGQQVTLSCSPISGHRSVSWYQQTPGQGLQFLFEYFSETQRNKGNFPGRFSGRQFSNSRSEMNVSTLELGDSALYLCASSATLTGSYEQYFGPGTRLTVT.